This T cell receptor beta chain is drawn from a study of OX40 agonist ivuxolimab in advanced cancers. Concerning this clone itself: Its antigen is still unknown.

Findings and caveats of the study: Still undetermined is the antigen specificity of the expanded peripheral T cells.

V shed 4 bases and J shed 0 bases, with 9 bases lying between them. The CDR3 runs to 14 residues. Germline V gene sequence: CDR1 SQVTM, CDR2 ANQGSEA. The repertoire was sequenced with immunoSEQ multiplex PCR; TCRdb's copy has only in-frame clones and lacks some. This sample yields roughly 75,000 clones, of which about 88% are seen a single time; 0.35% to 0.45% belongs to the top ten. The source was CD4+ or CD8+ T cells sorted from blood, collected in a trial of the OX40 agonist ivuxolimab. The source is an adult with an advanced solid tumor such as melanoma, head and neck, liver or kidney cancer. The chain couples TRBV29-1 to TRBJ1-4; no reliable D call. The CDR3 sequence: CSVGQGATNEKLFF. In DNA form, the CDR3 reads TGCAGCGTTGGACAAGGAGCAACTAATGAAAAACTGTTTTTT.